This T cell receptor beta chain was observed in a study of metastatic and nonmetastatic thyroid tumors. Germline V gene sequence: CDR1 LNHDA, CDR2 SQIVND (reference sequence). V was trimmed by 8 bases and J by 5 bases, leaving 13 bases between them. The CDR3 length is 13 residues. No patient received treatment before thyroid surgery. This clone was seen many times. TCRdb re-analyzed the PCR reads using MiXCR. The sample records tens of thousands of clones, about 18% being singletons. The specimen sequenced was blood. The V gene is TRBV19, the J gene TRBJ2-1; D could derive from TRBD1 or TRBD2 (5 bases each). The TCR comes from a male donor with papillary thyroid cancer or a benign thyroid nodule (not recorded which). Some clones in this sample may be carry-over from other donors' samples. CDR3 bases: TGTGCCAGTGGATGGGGGAGTGACAATGAGCAGTTCTTC. This codes for CASGWGSDNEQFF.